The rows below give T cell receptor beta chains drawn from one sample of a study of CD8 T cells in ankylosing spondylitis. TCRdb fed the 5' RACE reads into MiXCR, producing one record per CDR3 protein. This repertoire shows about 500,000 distinct CDR3 sequences, over 9.5% found once; its top ten account for over 6.5%. What was sequenced was blood, either unsorted or a sorted T cell fraction (not recorded which). Receptors were obtained from a male donor with ankylosing spondylitis. Each CDR3 is given with its conserved first and last residue. A D gene is named only where the DNA matches it firmly. The size of a clone is reported for some rows only, either as once, few or many, or as a class for expanded clones.

clone size: NA; J gene: TRBJ2-5; V gene: TRBV24-1; D gene: TRBD1; CDR3 DNA: TGTGCCACCAGCGAGGACGGGATCCCAGGGGGGACCCAGTACTTC; CDR3 protein: CATSEDGIPGGTQYF
clone size: NA; J gene: TRBJ2-2; V gene: TRBV7-8; D gene: NA; CDR3 DNA: TGTGCCAGCAGCTTACAGTCCGCCGGGGAGCTGTTTTTT; CDR3 protein: CASSLQSAGELFF
clone size: many; J gene: TRBJ2-2; V gene: TRBV5-1; D gene: TRBD2; CDR3 DNA: TGCGCCAGCAGCTCCGGGACTAGCGGGAGTCGTATCGGGGAGCTGTTTTTT; CDR3 protein: CASSSGTSGSRIGELFF
clone size: NA; J gene: TRBJ2-2; V gene: TRBV20-1; D gene: NA; CDR3 DNA: TGCAGTGGTCAGAGCGGCACGAACACCGGGGAGCTGTTTTTT; CDR3 protein: CSGQSGTNTGELFF
clone size: few; J gene: TRBJ2-7; V gene: TRBV6-7; D gene: TRBD1; CDR3 DNA: TGTGCCAGCAGTTACGCCCTGGGACAGAGAGGTGGTGATCAGTACTTC; CDR3 protein: CASSYALGQRGGDQYF
clone size: NA; J gene: TRBJ1-5; V gene: TRBV2; D gene: NA; CDR3 DNA: TGTGCCAGCAGTGAAACCAGGGTAGTTGCACAGCCCCAGCATTTT; CDR3 protein: CASSETRVVAQPQHF
clone size: NA; J gene: TRBJ1-6; V gene: TRBV12-3/TRBV12-4; D gene: NA; CDR3 DNA: TGTGCCAGCAGTTTTAGGGCCGTGGGGGGTTCACCCCTCCACTTT; CDR3 protein: CASSFRAVGGSPLHF
clone size: few; J gene: TRBJ2-1; V gene: TRBV5-5; D gene: TRBD1; CDR3 DNA: TGTGCCAGCAGCCCGCCCTTCCGGGACAGGAGTTACAATGAGCAGTTCTTC; CDR3 protein: CASSPPFRDRSYNEQFF
clone size: NA; J gene: TRBJ2-1; V gene: TRBV5-1; D gene: TRBD2; CDR3 DNA: TGCGCCAGCAGCTTGGACCTAGCGGGCGTCTACAATGAGCAGTTCTTC; CDR3 protein: CASSLDLAGVYNEQFF
clone size: few; J gene: TRBJ1-4; V gene: TRBV20-1; D gene: TRBD1; CDR3 DNA: TGCAGTGCTGGGGACAGGGGAAAATACACAACTAATGAAAAACTGTTTTTT; CDR3 protein: CSAGDRGKYTTNEKLFF
clone size: few; J gene: TRBJ1-3; V gene: TRBV11-2; D gene: NA; CDR3 DNA: TGTGCCAGCAGCTTTGAGTGGGACGCAAACACCATATATTTT; CDR3 protein: CASSFEWDANTIYF
clone size: few; J gene: TRBJ2-2; V gene: TRBV4-1; D gene: NA; CDR3 DNA: TGCGCCAGCAGCCAAGAGGGGGTGGGGTCCGGGGAGCTGTTTTTT; CDR3 protein: CASSQEGVGSGELFF
clone size: NA; J gene: TRBJ2-3; V gene: TRBV28; D gene: TRBD1; CDR3 DNA: TGTGCCAGCAGCCCTACGACAACAGGGGGTCTAACAGATACGCAGTATTTT; CDR3 protein: CASSPTTTGGLTDTQYF
clone size: NA; J gene: TRBJ2-7; V gene: TRBV20-1; D gene: TRBD2; CDR3 DNA: TGCAGTGCTAGAAGTCCAGCGGGAATCTACGAGCAGTACTTC; CDR3 protein: CSARSPAGIYEQYF
clone size: few; J gene: TRBJ1-1; V gene: TRBV3-1; D gene: NA; CDR3 DNA: TGTGCCAGCACCTCCGCAGGGATGAACACTGAAGCTTTCTTT; CDR3 protein: CASTSAGMNTEAFF
clone size: few; J gene: TRBJ2-3; V gene: TRBV11-3; D gene: NA; CDR3 DNA: TGTGCCAGCAGCACCCGACGAGGCCTCGCAGATACGCAGTATTTT; CDR3 protein: CASSTRRGLADTQYF
clone size: few; J gene: TRBJ2-1; V gene: TRBV15; D gene: TRBD2; CDR3 DNA: TGTGCCACCAGCAGAAGTGGACTAGCGGGAGGATCCTCCTACAATGAGCAGTTCTTC; CDR3 protein: CATSRSGLAGGSSYNEQFF
clone size: NA; J gene: TRBJ2-5; V gene: TRBV3-1; D gene: TRBD1; CDR3 DNA: TGTGCCAGCAGCCAAGGTGGACAGGGAGAGACCCAGTACTTC; CDR3 protein: CASSQGGQGETQYF
clone size: NA; J gene: TRBJ2-2; V gene: TRBV7-2; D gene: NA; CDR3 DNA: TGTGCCAGCAGCCCACGAAGGACGCTATCGAACACCGGGGAGCTGTTTTTT; CDR3 protein: CASSPRRTLSNTGELFF
clone size: few; J gene: TRBJ2-4; V gene: TRBV12-3/TRBV12-4; D gene: NA; CDR3 DNA: TGTGCCAGCAGTACAACAGCCTTGGGCATTCAGTACTTC; CDR3 protein: CASSTTALGIQYF
clone size: NA; J gene: TRBJ1-5; V gene: TRBV3-1; D gene: NA; CDR3 DNA: TGTGCCAGCAGCCCGGAAGTGAGGGATCAGCCCCAGCATTTT; CDR3 protein: CASSPEVRDQPQHF
clone size: many; J gene: TRBJ1-1; V gene: TRBV7-9; D gene: NA; CDR3 DNA: TGTGCCAGCAGCGCAGTGAACACTGAAGCTTTCTTT; CDR3 protein: CASSAVNTEAFF
clone size: many; J gene: TRBJ2-3; V gene: TRBV5-1; D gene: NA; CDR3 DNA: TGCGCCAGCAGCTTGATCTCGGCAGGGGTTACAGATACGCAGTATTTT; CDR3 protein: CASSLISAGVTDTQYF
clone size: NA; J gene: TRBJ1-3; V gene: TRBV5-1; D gene: NA; CDR3 DNA: TGCGCCAGCTCCGGGGGGGCTGGTGGAAACACCATATATTTT; CDR3 protein: CASSGGAGGNTIYF
clone size: few; J gene: TRBJ1-2; V gene: TRBV4-2; D gene: NA; CDR3 DNA: TGTGCCAGCAGCCAAGCTACAGGTACCTATGGCTACACCTTC; CDR3 protein: CASSQATGTYGYTF
clone size: few; J gene: TRBJ2-1; V gene: TRBV2; D gene: TRBD1; CDR3 DNA: TGTGCCAGCCGCGACAGGGGATCCTACAATGAGCAGTTCTTC; CDR3 protein: CASRDRGSYNEQFF
clone size: many; J gene: TRBJ2-2; V gene: TRBV12-3/TRBV12-4; D gene: NA; CDR3 DNA: TGTGCCAGCACCCGTTCGTGGCAGGCCTCGAGGACCGGGGAGCTGTTTTTT; CDR3 protein: CASTRSWQASRTGELFF
clone size: NA; J gene: TRBJ2-2; V gene: TRBV29-1; D gene: NA; CDR3 DNA: TGCAGCGTTGTGACAGGAGCGAACACCGGGGAGCTGTTTTTT; CDR3 protein: CSVVTGANTGELFF
clone size: NA; J gene: TRBJ1-2; V gene: TRBV10-3; D gene: NA; CDR3 DNA: TGTGCCATCAGCCAAAAACAGGCGGCCTCTTATGGCTACACCTTC; CDR3 protein: CAISQKQAASYGYTF
clone size: NA; J gene: TRBJ1-1; V gene: TRBV3-1; D gene: TRBD1; CDR3 DNA: TGTGCCAGCAGAATGACAGGGTTTATAACTGAAGCTTTCTTT; CDR3 protein: CASRMTGFITEAFF
clone size: NA; J gene: TRBJ2-3; V gene: TRBV11-1; D gene: NA; CDR3 DNA: TGTGCCAGCAGCGCCGCCCGGATCTGGGGTTCCCCCACAGATACGCAGTATTTT; CDR3 protein: CASSAARIWGSPTDTQYF
clone size: many; J gene: TRBJ2-1; V gene: TRBV12-3/TRBV12-4; D gene: NA; CDR3 DNA: TGTGCCAGCAGTTTCAGGTCAGAGACCTACAATGAGCAGTTCTTC; CDR3 protein: CASSFRSETYNEQFF
clone size: many; J gene: TRBJ2-3; V gene: TRBV20-1; D gene: NA; CDR3 DNA: TGCAGTGCAGACAGAAGGGGATCAGATACGCAGTATTTT; CDR3 protein: CSADRRGSDTQYF
clone size: NA; J gene: TRBJ2-5; V gene: TRBV5-1; D gene: NA; CDR3 DNA: TGCGCCAGCAGCTTAATTACCACGGGGGAGACCCAGTACTTC; CDR3 protein: CASSLITTGETQYF
clone size: NA; J gene: TRBJ1-6; V gene: TRBV2; D gene: NA; CDR3 DNA: TGTGCCAGCAGTTACAGGGTGCAGAATTCACCCCTCCACTTT; CDR3 protein: CASSYRVQNSPLHF
clone size: NA; J gene: TRBJ2-7; V gene: TRBV27; D gene: TRBD1; CDR3 DNA: TGTGCCAGCAGTTTAACCCATTACAGGGGTCTCTCCTACGAGCAGTACTTC; CDR3 protein: CASSLTHYRGLSYEQYF
clone size: NA; J gene: TRBJ2-1; V gene: TRBV6-1; D gene: TRBD2; CDR3 DNA: TGTGCCAGCACTCGACTAGCGGGAGGGATCGATGAGCAGTTCTTC; CDR3 protein: CASTRLAGGIDEQFF
clone size: few; J gene: TRBJ2-3; V gene: TRBV20-1; D gene: NA; CDR3 DNA: TGCAGTGCTAGAGGGACTGGAGATACGCAGTATTTT; CDR3 protein: CSARGTGDTQYF
clone size: NA; J gene: TRBJ2-3; V gene: TRBV27; D gene: TRBD2; CDR3 DNA: TGTGCCAGCAGTCTACTCGGACTAGCGAACTTTCGGGAAGATACGCAGTATTTT; CDR3 protein: CASSLLGLANFREDTQYF
clone size: many; J gene: TRBJ2-5; V gene: TRBV3-1; D gene: NA; CDR3 DNA: TGTGCCAGCAGCCTCGGCCAGGCGGGGACCCAGTACTTC; CDR3 protein: CASSLGQAGTQYF
clone size: few; J gene: TRBJ2-5; V gene: TRBV20-1; D gene: NA; CDR3 DNA: TGCAGTGCTAGAGTAGGGACGGGGCAAGAGACCCAGTACTTC; CDR3 protein: CSARVGTGQETQYF
clone size: NA; J gene: TRBJ2-1; V gene: TRBV29-1; D gene: NA; CDR3 DNA: TGCAGCGTTATTAAGGGGATAGGGGGGGGGAATGAGCAGTTCTTC; CDR3 protein: CSVIKGIGGGNEQFF
clone size: NA; J gene: TRBJ1-1; V gene: TRBV5-1; D gene: NA; CDR3 DNA: TGCGCCAGCAGCTTGGTCTCGGACAGCTCTGAAGCTTTCTTT; CDR3 protein: CASSLVSDSSEAFF
clone size: NA; J gene: TRBJ2-2; V gene: TRBV20-1; D gene: NA; CDR3 DNA: TGCAGTGCTAACCAGTTGGCCAGCGGTACCGGGGAGCTGTTTTTT; CDR3 protein: CSANQLASGTGELFF
clone size: many; J gene: TRBJ2-1; V gene: TRBV5-4; D gene: TRBD2; CDR3 DNA: TGTGCCAGCAGCTCGGGGGGGGGAACGGACAATGAGCAGTTCTTC; CDR3 protein: CASSSGGGTDNEQFF
clone size: NA; J gene: TRBJ2-1; V gene: TRBV5-6; D gene: TRBD2; CDR3 DNA: TGTGCCAGCAGCTGGGGACTAGCGGGAGCGGATGAGCAGTTCTTC; CDR3 protein: CASSWGLAGADEQFF
clone size: many; J gene: TRBJ2-5; V gene: TRBV11-2; D gene: NA; CDR3 DNA: TGTGCCAGCAGCTTACCCGTACTGGAGACCCAGTACTTC; CDR3 protein: CASSLPVLETQYF
clone size: few; J gene: TRBJ1-1; V gene: TRBV12-3/TRBV12-4; D gene: NA; CDR3 DNA: TGTGCCAGCAGTCCCCGGGGCAAGAACACTGAAGCTTTCTTT; CDR3 protein: CASSPRGKNTEAFF
clone size: NA; J gene: TRBJ1-2; V gene: TRBV20-1; D gene: NA; CDR3 DNA: TGCAGTGGAGCAGCTAACTATGGCTACACCTTC; CDR3 protein: CSGAANYGYTF
clone size: few; J gene: TRBJ2-3; V gene: TRBV19; D gene: TRBD1; CDR3 DNA: TGTGCCAGTAGTAAAGGACAGGGTTCAGATACGCAGTATTTT; CDR3 protein: CASSKGQGSDTQYF
clone size: many; J gene: TRBJ2-7; V gene: TRBV12-3/TRBV12-4; D gene: TRBD1; CDR3 DNA: TGTGCCAGCAGCCTTGGGACAGGGCTGTTCTACGAGCAGTACTTC; CDR3 protein: CASSLGTGLFYEQYF
clone size: NA; J gene: TRBJ2-1; V gene: TRBV20-1; D gene: TRBD2; CDR3 DNA: TGCAGTGCTAGTGGCCCGGGGAGCGGGAGGAGGGGTGAGCAGTTCTTC; CDR3 protein: CSASGPGSGRRGEQFF
clone size: many; J gene: TRBJ2-1; V gene: TRBV11-2; D gene: NA; CDR3 DNA: TGTGCCAGCAGCTTAGTTGTGGGTCACGGCAATGAGCAGTTCTTC; CDR3 protein: CASSLVVGHGNEQFF
clone size: NA; J gene: TRBJ2-3; V gene: TRBV20-1; D gene: NA; CDR3 DNA: TGCAGTGCCCCTGGGGGGTCGTGGGGCACAGATACGCAGTATTTT; CDR3 protein: CSAPGGSWGTDTQYF